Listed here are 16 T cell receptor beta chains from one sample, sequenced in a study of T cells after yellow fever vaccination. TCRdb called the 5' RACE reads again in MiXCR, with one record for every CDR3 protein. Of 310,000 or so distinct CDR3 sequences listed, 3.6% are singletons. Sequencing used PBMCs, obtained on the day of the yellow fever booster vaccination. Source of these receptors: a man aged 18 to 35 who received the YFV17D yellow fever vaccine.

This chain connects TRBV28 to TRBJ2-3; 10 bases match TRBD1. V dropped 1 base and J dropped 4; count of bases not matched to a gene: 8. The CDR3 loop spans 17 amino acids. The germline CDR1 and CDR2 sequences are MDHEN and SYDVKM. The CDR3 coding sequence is TGTGCCAGCAGTTTATTTTCCGGGACAGGGGAGGCAGATACGCAGTATTTT. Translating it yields CASSLFSGTGEADTQYF.

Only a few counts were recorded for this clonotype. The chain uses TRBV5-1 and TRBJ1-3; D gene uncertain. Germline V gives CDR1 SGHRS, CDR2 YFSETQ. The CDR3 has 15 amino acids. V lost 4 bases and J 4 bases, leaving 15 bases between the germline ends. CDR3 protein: CASSLRAGSGNTIYF. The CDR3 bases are TGCGCCAGCAGCCTACGGGCGGGTTCCGGAAACACCATATATTTT.

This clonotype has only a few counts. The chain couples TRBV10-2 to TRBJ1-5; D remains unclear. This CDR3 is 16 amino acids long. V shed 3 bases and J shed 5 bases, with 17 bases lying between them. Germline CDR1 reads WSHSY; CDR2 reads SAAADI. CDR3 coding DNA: TGCGCCAGCAGTGACTGGTTAGAGATGGGCCATCAGCCCCAGCATTTT. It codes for CASSDWLEMGHQPQHF.

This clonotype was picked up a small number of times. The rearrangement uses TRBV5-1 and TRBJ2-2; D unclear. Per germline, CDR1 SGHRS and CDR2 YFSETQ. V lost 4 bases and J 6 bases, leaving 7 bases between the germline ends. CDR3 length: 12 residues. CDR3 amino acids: CASSQKPGELFF. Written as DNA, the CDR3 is TGCGCCAGCAGCCAGAAACCCGGGGAGCTGTTTTTT.

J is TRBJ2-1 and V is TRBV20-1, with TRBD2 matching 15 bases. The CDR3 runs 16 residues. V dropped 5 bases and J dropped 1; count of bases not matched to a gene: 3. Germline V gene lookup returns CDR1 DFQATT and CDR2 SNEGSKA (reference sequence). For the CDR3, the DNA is TGCAGTGCTTGGACTAGCGGGGGGGTTTCCTACAATGAGCAGTTCTTC. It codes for CSAWTSGGVSYNEQFF.

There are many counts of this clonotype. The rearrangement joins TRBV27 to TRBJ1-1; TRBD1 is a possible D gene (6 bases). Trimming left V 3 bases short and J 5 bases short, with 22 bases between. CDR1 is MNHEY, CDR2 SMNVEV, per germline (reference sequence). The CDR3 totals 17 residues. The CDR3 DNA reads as TGTGCCAGCAGTTTCAGTGCCGCGGGGGGCCGGGGTACTGAAGCTTTCTTT. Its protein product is CASSFSAAGGRGTEAFF.

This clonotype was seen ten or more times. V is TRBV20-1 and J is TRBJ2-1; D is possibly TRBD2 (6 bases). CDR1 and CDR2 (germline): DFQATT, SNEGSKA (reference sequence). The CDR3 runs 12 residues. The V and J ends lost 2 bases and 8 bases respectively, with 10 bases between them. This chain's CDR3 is CSARHGGDEQFF. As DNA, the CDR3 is TGCAGTGCTAGACACGGGGGTGATGAGCAGTTCTTC.

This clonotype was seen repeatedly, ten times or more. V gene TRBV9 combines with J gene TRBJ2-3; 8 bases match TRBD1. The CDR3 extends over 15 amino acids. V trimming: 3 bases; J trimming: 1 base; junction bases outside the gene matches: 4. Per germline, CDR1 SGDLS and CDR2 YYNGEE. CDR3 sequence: CASSGPGQGTDTQYF. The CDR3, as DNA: TGTGCCAGCAGCGGACCGGGACAGGGCACAGATACGCAGTATTTT.

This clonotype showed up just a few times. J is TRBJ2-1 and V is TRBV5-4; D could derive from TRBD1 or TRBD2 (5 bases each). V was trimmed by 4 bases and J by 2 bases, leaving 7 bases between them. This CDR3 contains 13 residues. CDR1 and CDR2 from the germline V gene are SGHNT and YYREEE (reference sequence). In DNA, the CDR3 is TGTGCCAGCAGCAGGGACGCCTACAATGAGCAGTTCTTC. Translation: CASSRDAYNEQFF.

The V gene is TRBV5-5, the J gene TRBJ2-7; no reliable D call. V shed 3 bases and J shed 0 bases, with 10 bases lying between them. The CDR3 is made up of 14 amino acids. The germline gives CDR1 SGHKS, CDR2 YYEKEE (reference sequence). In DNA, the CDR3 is TGTGCCAGCAGCTCAGACCCGAACTCCTACGAGCAGTACGTC. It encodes CASSSDPNSYEQYV.

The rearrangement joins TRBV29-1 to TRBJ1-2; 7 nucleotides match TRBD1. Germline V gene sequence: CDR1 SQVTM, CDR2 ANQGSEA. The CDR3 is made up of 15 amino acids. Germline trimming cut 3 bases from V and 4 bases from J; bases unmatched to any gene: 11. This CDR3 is CSVDRGGNFGYGYTF. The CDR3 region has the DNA TGCAGCGTTGACAGGGGGGGGAACTTTGGCTATGGCTACACCTTC.

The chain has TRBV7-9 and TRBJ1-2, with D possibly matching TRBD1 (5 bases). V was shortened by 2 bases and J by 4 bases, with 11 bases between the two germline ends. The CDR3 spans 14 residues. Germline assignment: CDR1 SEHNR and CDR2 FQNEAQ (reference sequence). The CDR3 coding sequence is TGTGCCAGCAGCTTAATGGGGCTCCTCTATGGCTACACCTTC. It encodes CASSLMGLLYGYTF.

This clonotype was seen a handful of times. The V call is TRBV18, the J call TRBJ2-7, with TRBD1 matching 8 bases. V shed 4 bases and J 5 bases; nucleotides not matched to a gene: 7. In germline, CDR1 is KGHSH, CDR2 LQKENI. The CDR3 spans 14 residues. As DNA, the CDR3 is TGTGCCAGCTCACAGACAGGGGCGGATAACGAGCAGTACTTC. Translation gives CASSQTGADNEQYF.

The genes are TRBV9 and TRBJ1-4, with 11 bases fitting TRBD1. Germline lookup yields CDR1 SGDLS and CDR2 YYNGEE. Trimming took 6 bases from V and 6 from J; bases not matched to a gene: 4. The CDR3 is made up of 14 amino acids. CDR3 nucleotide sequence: TGTGCCAGCAATGGGGGACAGGGGGATGAAAAACTGTTTTTT. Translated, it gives CASNGGQGDEKLFF.

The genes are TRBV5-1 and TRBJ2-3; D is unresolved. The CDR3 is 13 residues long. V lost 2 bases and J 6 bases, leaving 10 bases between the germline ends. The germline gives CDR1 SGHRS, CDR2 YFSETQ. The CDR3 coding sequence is TGCGCCAGCAGCTTCGACGGTAGGGATACGCAGTATTTT. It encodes CASSFDGRDTQYF.

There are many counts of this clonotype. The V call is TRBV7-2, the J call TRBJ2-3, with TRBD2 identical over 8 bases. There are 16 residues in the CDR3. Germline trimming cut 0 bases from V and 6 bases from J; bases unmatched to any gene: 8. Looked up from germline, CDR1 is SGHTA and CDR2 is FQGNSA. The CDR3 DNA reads TGTGCCAGCAGCTTAGCAATTGGGCGGGGGGCTGATACGCAGTATTTT. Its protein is CASSLAIGRGADTQYF.